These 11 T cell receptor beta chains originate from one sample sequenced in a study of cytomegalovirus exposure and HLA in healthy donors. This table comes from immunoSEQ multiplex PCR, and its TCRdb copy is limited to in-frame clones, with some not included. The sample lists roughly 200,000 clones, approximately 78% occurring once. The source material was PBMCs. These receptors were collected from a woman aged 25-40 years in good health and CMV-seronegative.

The CDR3 region has the DNA TGTGCCAGCAGTTTATCGATGGGGACACAATCCTACGAGCAGTACTTC. Protein sequence: CASSLSMGTQSYEQYF. The V and J genes are TRBV27 and TRBJ2-7; a weak D match, TRBD1 (6 bases). The germline gives CDR1 MNHEY, CDR2 SMNVEV (reference sequence). This CDR3 has 16 residues. Trimming cost V 0 bases and J 1 base, with 13 bases left between them.

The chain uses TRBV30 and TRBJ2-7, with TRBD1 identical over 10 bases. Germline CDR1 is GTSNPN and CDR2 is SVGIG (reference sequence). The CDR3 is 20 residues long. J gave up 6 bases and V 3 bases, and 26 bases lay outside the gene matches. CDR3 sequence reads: CAWRTGGVGDDVFGRPEQYF. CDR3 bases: TGTGCCTGGAGGACAGGGGGCGTGGGAGATGACGTTTTTGGGAGACCCGAGCAGTACTTC.

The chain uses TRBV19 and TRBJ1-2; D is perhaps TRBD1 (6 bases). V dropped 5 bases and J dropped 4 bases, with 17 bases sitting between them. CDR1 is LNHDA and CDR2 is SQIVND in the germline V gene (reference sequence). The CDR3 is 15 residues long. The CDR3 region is CASSSQGVLPYGYTF. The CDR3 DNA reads TGTGCCAGTAGTTCACAGGGAGTTCTCCCCTATGGCTACACCTTC. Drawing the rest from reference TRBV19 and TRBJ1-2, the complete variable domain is DGGITQSPKYLFRKEGQNVTLSCEQNLNHDAMYWYRQDPGQGLRLIYYSQIVNDFQKGDIAEGYSVSREKKESFPLTVTSAQKNPTAFYLCASSSQGVLPYGYTFGSGTRLTVV.

CDR3 residues: CASRQNNSPLHF. The DNA of the CDR3 is TGTGCCAGCAGACAGAATAATTCACCCCTCCACTTT. The chain has TRBV4-2 and TRBJ1-6; D gene ambiguous. The CDR3 extends over 12 amino acids. CDR1 and CDR2 (germline): LGHNA, YNFKEQ. V was cut by 6 bases and J by 5 bases, with 5 bases left in between.

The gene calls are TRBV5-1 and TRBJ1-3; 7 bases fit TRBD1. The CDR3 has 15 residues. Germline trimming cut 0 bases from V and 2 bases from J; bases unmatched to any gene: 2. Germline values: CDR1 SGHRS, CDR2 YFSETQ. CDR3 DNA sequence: TGCGCCAGCAGCTTGGAGGGGGCTGCTGGAAACACCATATATTTT. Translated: CASSLEGAAGNTIYF.

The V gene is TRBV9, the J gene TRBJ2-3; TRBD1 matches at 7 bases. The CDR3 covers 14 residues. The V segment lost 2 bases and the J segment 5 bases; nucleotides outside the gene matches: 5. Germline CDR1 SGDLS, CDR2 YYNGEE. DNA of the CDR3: TGTGCCAGCAGCGTTTACCAGGGGGAAGATACGCAGTATTTT. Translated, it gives CASSVYQGEDTQYF.

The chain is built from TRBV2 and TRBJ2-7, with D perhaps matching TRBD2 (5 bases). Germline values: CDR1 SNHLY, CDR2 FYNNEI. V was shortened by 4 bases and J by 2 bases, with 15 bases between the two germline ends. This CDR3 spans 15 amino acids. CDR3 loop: CASSVSEVVPYEQYF. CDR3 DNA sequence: TGTGCCAGCAGTGTTTCGGAGGTAGTCCCCTACGAGCAGTACTTC.

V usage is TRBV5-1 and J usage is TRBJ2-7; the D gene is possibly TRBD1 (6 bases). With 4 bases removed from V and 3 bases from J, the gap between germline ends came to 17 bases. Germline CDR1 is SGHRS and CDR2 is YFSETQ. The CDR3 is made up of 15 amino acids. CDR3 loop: CASSSGKGQSYEQYF. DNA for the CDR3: TGCGCCAGCAGCAGTGGAAAGGGACAAAGCTACGAGCAGTACTTC.

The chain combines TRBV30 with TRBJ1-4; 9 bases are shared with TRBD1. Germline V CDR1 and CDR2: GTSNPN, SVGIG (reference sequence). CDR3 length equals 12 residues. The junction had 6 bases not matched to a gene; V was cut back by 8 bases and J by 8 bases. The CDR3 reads CAQGQGGEKLFF. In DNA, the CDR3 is TGTGCCCAGGGACAGGGTGGAGAAAAACTGTTTTTT.

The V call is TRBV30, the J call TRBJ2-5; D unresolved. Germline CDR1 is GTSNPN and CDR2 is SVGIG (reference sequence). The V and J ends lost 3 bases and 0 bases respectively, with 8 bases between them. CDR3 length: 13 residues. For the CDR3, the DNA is TGTGCCTGGAGCCCCAACTACCAAGAGACCCAGTACTTC. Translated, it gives CAWSPNYQETQYF.

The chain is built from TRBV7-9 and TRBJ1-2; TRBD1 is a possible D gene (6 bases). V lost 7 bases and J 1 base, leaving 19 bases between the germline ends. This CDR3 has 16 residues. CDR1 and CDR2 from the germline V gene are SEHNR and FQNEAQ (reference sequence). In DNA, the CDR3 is TGTGCCAGCACCGCATCCGGGACACCTCGTAACTATGGCTACACCTTC. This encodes CASTASGTPRNYGYTF. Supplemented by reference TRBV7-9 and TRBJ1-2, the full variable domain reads DTGVSQNPRHKITKRGQNVTFRCDPISEHNRLYWYRQTLGQGPEFLTYFQNEAQLEKSRLLSDRFSAERPKGSFSTLEIQRTEQGDSAMYLCASTASGTPRNYGYTFGSGTRLTVV.